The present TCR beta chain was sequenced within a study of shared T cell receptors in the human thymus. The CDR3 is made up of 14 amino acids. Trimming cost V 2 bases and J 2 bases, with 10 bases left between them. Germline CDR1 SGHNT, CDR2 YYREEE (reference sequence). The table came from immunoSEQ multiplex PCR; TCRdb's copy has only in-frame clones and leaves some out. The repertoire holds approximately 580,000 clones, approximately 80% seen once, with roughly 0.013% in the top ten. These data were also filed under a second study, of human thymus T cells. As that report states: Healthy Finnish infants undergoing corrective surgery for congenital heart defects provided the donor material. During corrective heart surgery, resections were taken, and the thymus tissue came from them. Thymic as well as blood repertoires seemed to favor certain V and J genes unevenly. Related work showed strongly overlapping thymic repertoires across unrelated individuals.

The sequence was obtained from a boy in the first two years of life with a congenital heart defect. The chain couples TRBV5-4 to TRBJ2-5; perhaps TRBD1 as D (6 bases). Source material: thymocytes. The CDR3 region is CASSFYRDQETQYF. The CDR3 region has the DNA TGTGCCAGCAGCTTCTACAGGGATCAAGAGACCCAGTACTTC.